This T cell receptor beta chain was found in a study of T-cell memory formation after mild COVID-19. The study, taken as a whole, reports: CD8+ contracting clones occupied EMRA, while CD4+ ones occupied mainly CM and EM. Some clones that responded were present in memory (sampled pre-infection), which suggests cross-reactive memory joined.

TCRdb called the 5' RACE reads again in MiXCR, with one record for every CDR3 protein. The sample yields around 250,000 distinct CDR3 sequences, roughly 14% seen once. This CDR3 is built from 12 residues. Trimming shortened V by 0 bases and J by 10 bases, and 4 bases separated the two germline ends. CDR1 LGHDT and CDR2 YNNKEL come from the germline V gene (reference sequence). This clonotype showed up just a few times. Its specificity is not known. The receptor was derived from an adult woman who had mild COVID-19 (a few samples of this study predate the infection). Cell type and time point are not known. The sequencing sample was made of PBMCs or a T cell subset sorted from them (not recorded which). V and J are TRBV3-1 and TRBJ1-6; no clear D. In DNA form, the CDR3 reads TGTGCCAGCAGCCAAGATTCATCACCCCTCCACTTT. Its protein is CASSQDSSPLHF.